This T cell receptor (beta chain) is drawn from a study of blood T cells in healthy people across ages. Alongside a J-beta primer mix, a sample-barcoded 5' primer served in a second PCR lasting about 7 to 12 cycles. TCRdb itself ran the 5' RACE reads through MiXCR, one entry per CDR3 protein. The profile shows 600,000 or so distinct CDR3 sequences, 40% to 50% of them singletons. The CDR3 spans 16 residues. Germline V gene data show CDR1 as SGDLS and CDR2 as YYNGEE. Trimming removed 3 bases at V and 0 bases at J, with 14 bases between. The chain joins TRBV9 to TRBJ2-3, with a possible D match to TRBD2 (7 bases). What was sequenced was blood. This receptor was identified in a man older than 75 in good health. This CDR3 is CASSARGGASTDTQYF. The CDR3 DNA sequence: TGTGCCAGCAGCGCGAGGGGGGGCGCGAGCACAGATACGCAGTATTTT.